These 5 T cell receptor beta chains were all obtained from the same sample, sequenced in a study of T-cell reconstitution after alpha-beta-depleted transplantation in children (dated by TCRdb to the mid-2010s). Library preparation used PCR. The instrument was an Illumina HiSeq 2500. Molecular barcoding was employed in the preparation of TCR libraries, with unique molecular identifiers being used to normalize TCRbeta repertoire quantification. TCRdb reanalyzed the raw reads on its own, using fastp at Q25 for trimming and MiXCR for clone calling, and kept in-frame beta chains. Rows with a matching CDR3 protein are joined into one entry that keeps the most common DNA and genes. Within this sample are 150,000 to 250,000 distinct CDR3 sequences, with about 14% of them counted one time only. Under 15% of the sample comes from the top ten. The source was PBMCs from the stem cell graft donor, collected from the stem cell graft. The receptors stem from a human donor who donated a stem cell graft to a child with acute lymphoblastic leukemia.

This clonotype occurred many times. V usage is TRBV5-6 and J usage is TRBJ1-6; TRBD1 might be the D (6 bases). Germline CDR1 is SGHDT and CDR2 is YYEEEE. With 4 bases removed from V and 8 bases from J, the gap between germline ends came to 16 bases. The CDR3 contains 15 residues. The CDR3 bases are TGTGCCAGCAGCCTAACATTCAGGGGACATTCACCCCTCCACTTT. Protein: CASSLTFRGHSPLHF.

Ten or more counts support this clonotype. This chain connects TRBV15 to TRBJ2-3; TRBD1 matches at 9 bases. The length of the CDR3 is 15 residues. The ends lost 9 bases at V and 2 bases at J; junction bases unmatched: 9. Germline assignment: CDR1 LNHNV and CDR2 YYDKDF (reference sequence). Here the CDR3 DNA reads TGTGCCACGCTTGCCGGGACAGGGATCACAGATACGCAGTATTTT. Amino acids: CATLAGTGITDTQYF.

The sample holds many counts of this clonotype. CDR3 amino acids: CASGGSGRTYNEQFF. CDR3 coding DNA: TGTGCCTCCGGGGGTAGCGGGAGAACCTACAATGAGCAGTTCTTC. The chain joins TRBV10-3 to TRBJ2-1; the match to TRBD2 covers 9 bases. Germline trimming cut 11 bases from V and 2 bases from J; bases unmatched to any gene: 10. The CDR3 runs 15 residues. The germline V gene encodes CDR1 ENHRY and CDR2 SYGVKD.

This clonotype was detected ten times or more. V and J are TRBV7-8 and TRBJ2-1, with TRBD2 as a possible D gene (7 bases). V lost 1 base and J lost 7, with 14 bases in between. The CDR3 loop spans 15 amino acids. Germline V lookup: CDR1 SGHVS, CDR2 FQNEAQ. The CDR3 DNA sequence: TGTGCCAGCAGCTTAGAAGGGGGGGACACGAATGAGCAGTTCTTC. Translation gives CASSLEGGDTNEQFF.

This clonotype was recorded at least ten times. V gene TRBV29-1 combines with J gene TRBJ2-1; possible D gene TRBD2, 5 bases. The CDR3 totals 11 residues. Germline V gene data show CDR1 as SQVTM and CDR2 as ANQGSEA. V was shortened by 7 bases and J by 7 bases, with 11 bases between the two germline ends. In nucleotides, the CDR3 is TGCAGCGCCCCGAGGAGGAATGAGCAGTTCTTC. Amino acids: CSAPRRNEQFF.